The clone carrying this T cell receptor beta chain appeared many times. The antigen is unknown. This sample stems from a study of response to subunit inactivated influenza vaccine. A single record per CDR3 protein comes from TCRdb applying MiXCR to the RT-PCR reads. The data hold roughly 500,000 distinct CDR3 sequences, with about 15% observed a single time. General study findings and limits: Each seasonal influenza vaccination, the authors suggested, recruits few new T cells.

Unmatched junction bases numbered 7, after V lost 4 bases and J lost 6 bases. The CDR3 is made up of 15 amino acids. Germline V gene lookup returns CDR1 LGHNA and CDR2 YNFKEQ. This chain links TRBV4-2 with TRBJ2-1; 9 nucleotides line up with TRBD1. This TCR came from a man aged 50 to 69 who received an inactivated influenza vaccine. The specimen comprised CD4+ T cells sorted from PBMCs, sampled around 2 years after vaccination. CDR3 nucleotides: TGTGCCAGCAGCCCGCGGGACAGGGATCTCAATGAGCAGTTCTTC. Its protein is CASSPRDRDLNEQFF.